Listed below are T cell receptor beta chains from one sample, sequenced in a study of blood T cells in healthy people across ages. MiXCR, run by TCRdb on the 5' RACE reads, gives a single entry per CDR3 protein. The sample yields about 700,000 distinct CDR3 sequences, 32% seen once. Specimen: blood. These receptors came from a woman older than 75 in good health. Each CDR3 is given with its conserved first and last residue. D genes are given only for firm matches. Size is omitted from some rows. Given values are once, few, many or a class for expanded clones.

v_gene: TRBV21-1; abundance: many; d_gene: -; j_gene: TRBJ2-7; CDR3nt: TGTGCCAGCAGCAGAATGACCCGGGGGAGCTCCTACGAGCAGTACTTC; CDR3aa: CASSRMTRGSSYEQYF
v_gene: TRBV7-3; abundance: many; d_gene: -; j_gene: TRBJ2-7; CDR3nt: TGTGCCAGCAGCCCTGGAAGGGTAAGCGGCGAGCAGTACTTC; CDR3aa: CASSPGRVSGEQYF
v_gene: TRBV2; abundance: many; d_gene: -; j_gene: TRBJ1-2; CDR3nt: TGTGCCAGTACCCCTCACAGCCGGGCTAGTTCTAGTGGCTACACCTTC; CDR3aa: CASTPHSRASSSGYTF
v_gene: TRBV10-3; abundance: -; d_gene: -; j_gene: TRBJ1-3; CDR3nt: TGTGCCATCAGTGAGTCGAAGGCGAGGGGGGGAAACACCATATATTTT; CDR3aa: CAISESKARGGNTIYF
v_gene: TRBV20-1; abundance: many; d_gene: -; j_gene: TRBJ2-5; CDR3nt: TGCAGTGCTAGAGGGACAGTTTGGGAGACCCAGTACTTC; CDR3aa: CSARGTVWETQYF
v_gene: TRBV5-1; abundance: many; d_gene: TRBD2; j_gene: TRBJ2-1; CDR3nt: TGCGCCAGCAGCTTGGCCCTACTAGCGGTATACAATGAGCAGTTCTTC; CDR3aa: CASSLALLAVYNEQFF
v_gene: TRBV2; abundance: few; d_gene: -; j_gene: TRBJ1-1; CDR3nt: TGTGCCAGCAGCTTTCGGTCCACTGAAGCTTTCTTT; CDR3aa: CASSFRSTEAFF
v_gene: TRBV28; abundance: -; d_gene: -; j_gene: TRBJ2-1; CDR3nt: TGTGCCGGAAGCTTACGGGGAGGCTACAATGAGCAGTTCTTC; CDR3aa: CAGSLRGGYNEQFF
v_gene: TRBV28; abundance: few; d_gene: -; j_gene: TRBJ1-2; CDR3nt: TGTGCCAGCAGTTCCTACTATGGCTACACCTTC; CDR3aa: CASSSYYGYTF
v_gene: TRBV6-2/TRBV6-3; abundance: -; d_gene: TRBD2; j_gene: TRBJ2-7; CDR3nt: TGTGCCAGCAGCTTAGGAAGGCGGGAGGAGGGCTACGAGCAGTACTTC; CDR3aa: CASSLGRREEGYEQYF
v_gene: TRBV20-1; abundance: once; d_gene: -; j_gene: TRBJ1-1; CDR3nt: TGCAGTGCTAGAGAGTTTGGGGCGAACACTGAAGCTTTCTTT; CDR3aa: CSAREFGANTEAFF
v_gene: TRBV6-2/TRBV6-3; abundance: many; d_gene: -; j_gene: TRBJ2-3; CDR3nt: TGTGCCAGCAGCAACTCCAGGGGCTCTGGCACAGATACGCAGTATTTT; CDR3aa: CASSNSRGSGTDTQYF
v_gene: TRBV5-6; abundance: few; d_gene: -; j_gene: TRBJ1-6; CDR3nt: TGTGCCAGCAGCCAGCAAACAGGGAGGAATTCACCCCTCCACTTT; CDR3aa: CASSQQTGRNSPLHF
v_gene: TRBV12-3/TRBV12-4; abundance: -; d_gene: -; j_gene: TRBJ1-6; CDR3nt: TGTGCCAGCACTTTTGAGGGGAATTCACCCCTCCACTTT; CDR3aa: CASTFEGNSPLHF
v_gene: TRBV6-5; abundance: few; d_gene: -; j_gene: TRBJ1-1; CDR3nt: TGTGCCAGCAGGACGGGGACTTACCCCGGGGGCACTGAAGCTTTCTTT; CDR3aa: CASRTGTYPGGTEAFF
v_gene: TRBV5-1; abundance: many; d_gene: -; j_gene: TRBJ2-7; CDR3nt: TGCGCCAGCAGCTTTGGGACAAATTCCTACGAGCAGTACTTC; CDR3aa: CASSFGTNSYEQYF
v_gene: TRBV10-3; abundance: -; d_gene: TRBD1; j_gene: TRBJ2-3; CDR3nt: TGTGCCACCCGAGGACAGGCCTCAGATACGCAGTATTTT; CDR3aa: CATRGQASDTQYF
v_gene: TRBV20-1; abundance: -; d_gene: TRBD2; j_gene: TRBJ2-1; CDR3nt: TGCAGTGCTAGATTAGCGGGAGGGCCTCGGGAGCAGTTCTTC; CDR3aa: CSARLAGGPREQFF
v_gene: TRBV18; abundance: many; d_gene: -; j_gene: TRBJ2-7; CDR3nt: TGTGCCAGCTCACCAATACAGGGCTACGAGCAGTACTTC; CDR3aa: CASSPIQGYEQYF
v_gene: TRBV2; abundance: -; d_gene: TRBD1; j_gene: TRBJ1-2; CDR3nt: TGTGCCAAGAGACAGGGCAACTATGGCTACACCTTC; CDR3aa: CAKRQGNYGYTF
v_gene: TRBV20-1; abundance: -; d_gene: TRBD2; j_gene: TRBJ2-1; CDR3nt: TGCAGTGGTCGACTAGCGGGAGAAATCTACAATGAGCAGTTCTTC; CDR3aa: CSGRLAGEIYNEQFF
v_gene: TRBV20-1; abundance: few; d_gene: -; j_gene: TRBJ1-1; CDR3nt: TGCAGTGCGGGGGGCTTAAACACTGAAGCTTTCTTT; CDR3aa: CSAGGLNTEAFF
v_gene: TRBV5-1; abundance: -; d_gene: -; j_gene: TRBJ1-1; CDR3nt: TGCGCCAGCAGCCCGAAGTTCACCTCGGGGGGGAACACTGAAGCTTTCTTT; CDR3aa: CASSPKFTSGGNTEAFF
v_gene: TRBV6-5; abundance: -; d_gene: TRBD2; j_gene: TRBJ2-7; CDR3nt: TGTGCCAGCAGTACGCTGGGGACTAGCGGGAGCGAGCAGTACTTC; CDR3aa: CASSTLGTSGSEQYF
v_gene: TRBV24-1; abundance: -; d_gene: TRBD2; j_gene: TRBJ2-1; CDR3nt: TGTGCCACCAGTGATCGCCTAACTAGCGGGCTTTACAATGAGCAGTTCTTC; CDR3aa: CATSDRLTSGLYNEQFF
v_gene: TRBV19; abundance: few; d_gene: TRBD1; j_gene: TRBJ1-2; CDR3nt: TGTGCCAGTGGACAGGGCGACTATGGCTACACCTTC; CDR3aa: CASGQGDYGYTF
v_gene: TRBV21-1; abundance: -; d_gene: -; j_gene: TRBJ2-7; CDR3nt: TGTGCCAGCAGCAAATTAAGTTCAGGGAACTACGAGCAGTACTTC; CDR3aa: CASSKLSSGNYEQYF
v_gene: TRBV6-2/TRBV6-3; abundance: -; d_gene: -; j_gene: TRBJ1-5; CDR3nt: TGTGCCAGCCAGGACTCTAATCAGCCCCAGCATTTT; CDR3aa: CASQDSNQPQHF
v_gene: TRBV11-2; abundance: many; d_gene: TRBD2; j_gene: TRBJ2-3; CDR3nt: TGTGCCAGCAGCTTAGGGGCTAGCGGGGCGGGAGATACGCAGTATTTT; CDR3aa: CASSLGASGAGDTQYF
v_gene: TRBV18; abundance: few; d_gene: -; j_gene: TRBJ2-5; CDR3nt: TGTGCCAGCTCACCCGAGGACGGACCACAAGAGACCCAGTACTTC; CDR3aa: CASSPEDGPQETQYF
v_gene: TRBV7-9; abundance: -; d_gene: TRBD1; j_gene: TRBJ2-2; CDR3nt: TGTGCCAGCAGCTCCATCACTACAGGGGGCTATCCCCTAGTCGGGGAGCTGTTTTTT; CDR3aa: CASSSITTGGYPLVGELFF
v_gene: TRBV20-1; abundance: many; d_gene: -; j_gene: TRBJ2-1; CDR3nt: TGCAGTGCTAGGCGGGGGCCCGTAGAAGAGCAGTTCTTC; CDR3aa: CSARRGPVEEQFF
v_gene: TRBV27; abundance: few; d_gene: -; j_gene: TRBJ1-1; CDR3nt: TGTGCCAGCAGTCAGGGATTTTTGAGCACTGAAGCTTTCTTT; CDR3aa: CASSQGFLSTEAFF
v_gene: TRBV14; abundance: -; d_gene: -; j_gene: TRBJ2-5; CDR3nt: TGTGCCAGCAGCCCCCGGTGGCAGGAAAAGACCCAGTACTTC; CDR3aa: CASSPRWQEKTQYF
v_gene: TRBV7-3; abundance: many; d_gene: TRBD2; j_gene: TRBJ2-3; CDR3nt: TGTGCCAGCAGCTTACATCGGCCATCAAGCGGGGGTGACAGACACACAGATACGCAGTATTTT; CDR3aa: CASSLHRPSSGGDRHTDTQYF
v_gene: TRBV7-9; abundance: -; d_gene: -; j_gene: TRBJ2-1; CDR3nt: TGTGCCAGCAGCTTAGAAACAATGCAGCAGTTCTTC; CDR3aa: CASSLETMQQFF
v_gene: TRBV6-4; abundance: few; d_gene: -; j_gene: TRBJ2-1; CDR3nt: TGTGCCAGCAGTGATAGGGAAAATGAGCAGTTCTTC; CDR3aa: CASSDRENEQFF
v_gene: TRBV20-1; abundance: many; d_gene: -; j_gene: TRBJ1-1; CDR3nt: TGCAGTGCTAGAGTAGCGGGCGACACTGAAGCTTTCTTT; CDR3aa: CSARVAGDTEAFF
v_gene: TRBV20-1; abundance: few; d_gene: -; j_gene: TRBJ1-5; CDR3nt: TGCAGTGCTAGAGAGGGGGGGCGGGAGAATCAGCCCCAGCATTTT; CDR3aa: CSAREGGRENQPQHF
v_gene: TRBV6-2/TRBV6-3; abundance: -; d_gene: TRBD1; j_gene: TRBJ1-4; CDR3nt: TGTGCCAGCCGTGACGGATACAGGGGATCTGAAAAACGGTTTTTT; CDR3aa: CASRDGYRGSEKRFF
v_gene: TRBV7-2; abundance: many; d_gene: -; j_gene: TRBJ2-1; CDR3nt: TGTGCCAGCAGCCCCCGGGGGCCCCTTATCAATGAGCAGTTCTTC; CDR3aa: CASSPRGPLINEQFF
v_gene: TRBV5-1; abundance: -; d_gene: -; j_gene: TRBJ2-5; CDR3nt: TGCGCCAGTAGCTTTCCCCGGGACCAGCAGTACTTC; CDR3aa: CASSFPRDQQYF
v_gene: TRBV3-1; abundance: few; d_gene: -; j_gene: TRBJ2-1; CDR3nt: TGTGCCAGCAGCCAAGAGGGGGTCCTAGCGAATGAGCAGTTCTTC; CDR3aa: CASSQEGVLANEQFF
v_gene: TRBV5-1; abundance: many; d_gene: -; j_gene: TRBJ2-4; CDR3nt: TGCGCCAGCAGCTTGGATGGGTCTACCGGAAACATTCAGTACTTC; CDR3aa: CASSLDGSTGNIQYF
v_gene: TRBV24-1; abundance: many; d_gene: -; j_gene: TRBJ2-1; CDR3nt: TGTGCCACCAGTGCCCCGGCAGCGAATGAGCAGTTCTTC; CDR3aa: CATSAPAANEQFF
v_gene: TRBV29-1; abundance: -; d_gene: TRBD1; j_gene: TRBJ1-2; CDR3nt: TGCAGCGTTGCGGACAGGGAGGGGGCCACCTTC; CDR3aa: CSVADREGATF
v_gene: TRBV20-1; abundance: -; d_gene: TRBD2; j_gene: TRBJ2-1; CDR3nt: TGCAGTGCGACTCCTCGGACTAGCGGGAGGAATGAGCAGTTCTTC; CDR3aa: CSATPRTSGRNEQFF
v_gene: TRBV30; abundance: once; d_gene: -; j_gene: TRBJ1-3; CDR3nt: TGTGCCTGGGGTGCGGGGCAGTCCTCTGGAAACACCATATATTTT; CDR3aa: CAWGAGQSSGNTIYF
v_gene: TRBV7-2; abundance: many; d_gene: TRBD2; j_gene: TRBJ2-4; CDR3nt: TGTGCCAGCAGCCCGGGACTAGCTGGAAACATTCAGTACTTC; CDR3aa: CASSPGLAGNIQYF
v_gene: TRBV7-8; abundance: -; d_gene: -; j_gene: TRBJ2-1; CDR3nt: TGTGCCAGCAGCCCGTATTGGGGTACCGGATCGAATGAGCAGTTCTTC; CDR3aa: CASSPYWGTGSNEQFF
v_gene: TRBV6-5; abundance: -; d_gene: -; j_gene: TRBJ1-1; CDR3nt: TGTGCCAGCAGTTACGATGGTTATCTCACTGAAGCTTTCTTT; CDR3aa: CASSYDGYLTEAFF
v_gene: TRBV27; abundance: -; d_gene: -; j_gene: TRBJ2-7; CDR3nt: TGTGCCAGCAGTTTGAAAGTACGCTCCTACAATGAGCAGTACTTC; CDR3aa: CASSLKVRSYNEQYF
v_gene: TRBV6-2/TRBV6-3; abundance: many; d_gene: -; j_gene: TRBJ2-4; CDR3nt: TGTGCCAGCAGTGCAAGCCGGCCTTTGGCCAAAAACATTCAGTACTTC; CDR3aa: CASSASRPLAKNIQYF
v_gene: TRBV5-6; abundance: -; d_gene: TRBD2; j_gene: TRBJ2-7; CDR3nt: TGTGCCAGCAGCTTGAGGGGTCTAGCGGGGTACAATGAGCAGTACTTC; CDR3aa: CASSLRGLAGYNEQYF
v_gene: TRBV5-8; abundance: -; d_gene: -; j_gene: TRBJ2-2; CDR3nt: TGTGCCAGCAGCCCCCTAGGAGTGGTCGCCGGGGAGCTGTTTTTT; CDR3aa: CASSPLGVVAGELFF
v_gene: TRBV20-1; abundance: -; d_gene: -; j_gene: TRBJ2-7; CDR3nt: TGCAGTGCTCTACTCCGACAGGCCCTAACCTACGAGCAGTACTTC; CDR3aa: CSALLRQALTYEQYF
v_gene: TRBV5-1; abundance: many; d_gene: -; j_gene: TRBJ1-2; CDR3nt: TGCGCCAGCAGCGTTACAGGGAACGATGGCTACACCTTC; CDR3aa: CASSVTGNDGYTF
v_gene: TRBV20-1; abundance: many; d_gene: -; j_gene: TRBJ2-7; CDR3nt: TGCAGTGCTAGTTTACAGCAACAGTACTTC; CDR3aa: CSASLQQQYF